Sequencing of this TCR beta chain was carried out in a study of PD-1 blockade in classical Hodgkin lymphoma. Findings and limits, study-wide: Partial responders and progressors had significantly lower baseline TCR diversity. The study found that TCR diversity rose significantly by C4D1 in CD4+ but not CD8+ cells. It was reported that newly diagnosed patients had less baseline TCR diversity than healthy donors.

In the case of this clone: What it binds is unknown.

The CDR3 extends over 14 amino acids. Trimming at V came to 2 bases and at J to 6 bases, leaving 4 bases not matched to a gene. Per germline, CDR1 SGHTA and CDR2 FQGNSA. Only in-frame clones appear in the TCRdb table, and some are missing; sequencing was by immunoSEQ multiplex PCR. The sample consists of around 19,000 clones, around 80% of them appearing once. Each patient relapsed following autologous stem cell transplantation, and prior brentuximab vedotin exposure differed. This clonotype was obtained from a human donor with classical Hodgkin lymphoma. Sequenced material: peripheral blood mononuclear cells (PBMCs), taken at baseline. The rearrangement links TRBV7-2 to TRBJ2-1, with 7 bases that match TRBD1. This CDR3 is CASSLSGTVNEQFF. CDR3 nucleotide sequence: TGTGCCAGCAGCTTATCCGGGACAGTCAATGAGCAGTTCTTC.